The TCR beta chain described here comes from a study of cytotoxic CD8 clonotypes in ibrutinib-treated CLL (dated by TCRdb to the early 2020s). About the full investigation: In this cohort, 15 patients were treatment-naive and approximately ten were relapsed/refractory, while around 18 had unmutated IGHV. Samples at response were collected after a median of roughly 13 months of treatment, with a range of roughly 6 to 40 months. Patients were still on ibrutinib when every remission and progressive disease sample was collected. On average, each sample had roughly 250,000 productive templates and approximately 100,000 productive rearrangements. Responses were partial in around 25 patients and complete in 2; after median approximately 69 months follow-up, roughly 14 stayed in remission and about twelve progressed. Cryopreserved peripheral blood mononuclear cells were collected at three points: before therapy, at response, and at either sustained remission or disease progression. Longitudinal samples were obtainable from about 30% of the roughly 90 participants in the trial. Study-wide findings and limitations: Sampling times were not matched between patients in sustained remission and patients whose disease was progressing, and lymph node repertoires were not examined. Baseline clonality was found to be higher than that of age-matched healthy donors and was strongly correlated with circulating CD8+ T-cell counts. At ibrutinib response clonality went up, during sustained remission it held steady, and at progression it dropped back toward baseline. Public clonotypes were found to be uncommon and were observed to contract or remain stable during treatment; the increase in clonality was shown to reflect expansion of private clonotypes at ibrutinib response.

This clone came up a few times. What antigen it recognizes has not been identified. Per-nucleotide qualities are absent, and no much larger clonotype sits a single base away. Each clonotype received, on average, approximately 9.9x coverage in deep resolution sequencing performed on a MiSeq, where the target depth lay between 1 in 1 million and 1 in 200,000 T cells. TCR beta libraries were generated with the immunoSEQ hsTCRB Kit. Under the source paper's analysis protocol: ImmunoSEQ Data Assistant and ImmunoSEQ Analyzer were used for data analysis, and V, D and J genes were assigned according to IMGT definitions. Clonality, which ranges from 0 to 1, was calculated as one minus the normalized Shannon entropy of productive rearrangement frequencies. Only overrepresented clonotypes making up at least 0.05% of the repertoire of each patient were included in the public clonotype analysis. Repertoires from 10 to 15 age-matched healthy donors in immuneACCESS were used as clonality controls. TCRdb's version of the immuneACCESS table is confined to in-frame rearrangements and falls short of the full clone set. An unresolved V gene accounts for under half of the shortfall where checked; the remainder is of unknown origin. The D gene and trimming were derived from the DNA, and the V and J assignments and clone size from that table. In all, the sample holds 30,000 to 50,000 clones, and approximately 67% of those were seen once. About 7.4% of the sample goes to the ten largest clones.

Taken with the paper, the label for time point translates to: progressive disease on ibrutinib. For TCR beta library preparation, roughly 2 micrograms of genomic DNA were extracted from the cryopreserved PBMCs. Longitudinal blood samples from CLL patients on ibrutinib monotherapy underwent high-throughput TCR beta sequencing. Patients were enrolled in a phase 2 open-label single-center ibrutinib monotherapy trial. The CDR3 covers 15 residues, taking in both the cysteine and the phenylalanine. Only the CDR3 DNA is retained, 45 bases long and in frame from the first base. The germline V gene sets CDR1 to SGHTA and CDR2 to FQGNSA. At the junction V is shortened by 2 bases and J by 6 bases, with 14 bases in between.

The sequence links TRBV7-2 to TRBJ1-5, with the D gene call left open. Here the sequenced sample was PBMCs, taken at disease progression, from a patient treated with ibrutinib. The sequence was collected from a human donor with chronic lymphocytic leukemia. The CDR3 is CASSLKTGSGQPQHF. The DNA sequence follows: TGTGCCAGCAGCTTAAAAACGGGGAGCGGTCAGCCCCAGCATTTT.